Each of the 2 T cell receptor beta chains below was sequenced from the same sample in a study of blood T cells in healthy people across ages. Primed by a sample-barcoded 5' primer and a J-beta primer mix, a second PCR proceeded for about 7 to 11 cycles. TCRdb processed the 5' RACE reads anew with MiXCR; each CDR3 protein has one entry. The sample yields about 830,000 distinct CDR3 sequences, 55% to 70% seen once. Specimen: blood. These receptor sequences come from a man aged 25-40 years in good health.

This chain joins TRBV5-1 and TRBJ2-1; 11 nucleotides line up with TRBD2. From germline, CDR1 is SGHRS and CDR2 YFSETQ. The CDR3 is 21 amino acids. V lost 6 bases and J lost 5; bases outside the gene matches: 25. This CDR3 reads CASTHYRTSGGASQLHNEQFF. Written as DNA, the CDR3 is TGCGCCAGCACCCATTACCGAACTAGCGGGGGAGCCTCCCAACTTCACAATGAGCAGTTCTTC.

V usage is TRBV9 and J usage is TRBJ2-2; D is unresolved. Germline lookup yields CDR1 SGDLS and CDR2 YYNGEE. With 0 bases removed from V and 0 bases from J, the gap between germline ends came to 9 bases. This CDR3 is built from 16 residues. CDR3 sequence (DNA): TGTGCCAGCAGCGTAGTCGGCAGCCCGAACACCGGGGAGCTGTTTTTT. Its protein is CASSVVGSPNTGELFF.